The subject of this entry is one T cell receptor beta chain. No antigen is known for it. CDR1 and CDR2 (germline): GTSNPN, SVGIG (reference sequence). This CDR3 is built from 14 residues. V lost 0 bases and J lost 5, with 13 bases in between. This entry belongs to a study of T cell responses to AZD1222 COVID-19 vaccine. TCRdb keeps only in-frame clones here, not all; method: immunoSEQ multiplex PCR. The data contain 150,000 to 200,000 clones, under 95% of them singletons. General study results and limits: Spike-specific TCR breadth rose after two AZD1222 doses, and depth rose as well. The study found vaccine-associated CD4 TCRs spanning spike, dominant at 160-218 and 743-854. Clonal diversity may have been underestimated, and the donors were mostly white British, with more females than males.

The clonotype originates from an adult who received the AZD1222 COVID-19 vaccine. Specimen: peripheral blood, collected 28 days after the second AZD1222 dose. J is TRBJ1-1 and V is TRBV30; a possible D gene is TRBD1 (6 bases). The CDR3 protein is CAWSVGRGPTEAFF. CDR3 bases: TGTGCCTGGAGTGTAGGCAGGGGACCAACTGAAGCTTTCTTT.